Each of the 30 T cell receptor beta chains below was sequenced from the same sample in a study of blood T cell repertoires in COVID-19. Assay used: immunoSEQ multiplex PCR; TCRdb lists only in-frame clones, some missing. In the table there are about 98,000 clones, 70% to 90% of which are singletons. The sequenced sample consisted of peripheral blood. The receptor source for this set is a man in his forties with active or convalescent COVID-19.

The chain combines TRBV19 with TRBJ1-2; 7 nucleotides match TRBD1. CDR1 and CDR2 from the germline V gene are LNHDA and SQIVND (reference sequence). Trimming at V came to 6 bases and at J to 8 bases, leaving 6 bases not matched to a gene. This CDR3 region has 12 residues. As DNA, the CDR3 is TGTGCCAGTAGAACAGGGGTTCTCGGCTACACCTTC. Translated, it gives CASRTGVLGYTF.

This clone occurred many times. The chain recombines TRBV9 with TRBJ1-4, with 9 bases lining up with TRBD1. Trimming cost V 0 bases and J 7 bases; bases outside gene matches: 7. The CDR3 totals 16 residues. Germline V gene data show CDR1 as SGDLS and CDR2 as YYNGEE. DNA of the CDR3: TGTGCCAGCAGCGTAGTCCCCGGGACAGGGACTGAAAAACTGTTTTTT. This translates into CASSVVPGTGTEKLFF.

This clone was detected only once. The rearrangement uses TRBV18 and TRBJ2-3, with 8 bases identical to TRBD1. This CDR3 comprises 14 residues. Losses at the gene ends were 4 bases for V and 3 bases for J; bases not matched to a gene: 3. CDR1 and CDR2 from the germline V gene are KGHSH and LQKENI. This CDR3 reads CASSLRQGTDTQYF. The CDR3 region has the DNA TGTGCCAGCTCACTTAGACAGGGGACAGATACGCAGTATTTT.

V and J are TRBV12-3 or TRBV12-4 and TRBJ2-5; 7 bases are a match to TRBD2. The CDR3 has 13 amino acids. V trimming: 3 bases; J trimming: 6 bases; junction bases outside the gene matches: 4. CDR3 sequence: CASSLGGVQTQYF. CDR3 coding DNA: TGTGCCAGCAGTTTGGGGGGGGTACAGACCCAGTACTTC.

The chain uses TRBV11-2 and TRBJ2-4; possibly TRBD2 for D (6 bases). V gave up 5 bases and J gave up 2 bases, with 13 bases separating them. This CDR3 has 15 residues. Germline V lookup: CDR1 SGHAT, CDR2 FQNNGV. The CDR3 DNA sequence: TGTGCCAGCAGCATGGGGCGGGGTACCAAAAACATTCAGTACTTC. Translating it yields CASSMGRGTKNIQYF.

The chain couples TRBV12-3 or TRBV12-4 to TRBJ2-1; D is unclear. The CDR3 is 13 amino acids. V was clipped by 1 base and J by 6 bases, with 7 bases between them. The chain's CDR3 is CASSLVQVNEQFF. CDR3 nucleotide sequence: TGTGCCAGCAGTTTAGTCCAGGTCAATGAGCAGTTCTTC.

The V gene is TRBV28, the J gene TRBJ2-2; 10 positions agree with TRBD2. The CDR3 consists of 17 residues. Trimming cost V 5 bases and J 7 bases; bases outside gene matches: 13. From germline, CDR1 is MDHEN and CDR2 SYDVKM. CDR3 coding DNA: TGTGCCAGCAGTCAACAGCGGGGGGGCCGCGCCAGCGGGGAGCTGTTTTTT. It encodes CASSQQRGGRASGELFF.

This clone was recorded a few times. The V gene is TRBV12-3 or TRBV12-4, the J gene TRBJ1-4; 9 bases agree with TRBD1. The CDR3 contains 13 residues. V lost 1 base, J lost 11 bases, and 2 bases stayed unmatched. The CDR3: CASSLGTGVKLFF. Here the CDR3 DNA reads TGTGCCAGCAGTTTAGGGACAGGGGTTAAACTGTTTTTT.

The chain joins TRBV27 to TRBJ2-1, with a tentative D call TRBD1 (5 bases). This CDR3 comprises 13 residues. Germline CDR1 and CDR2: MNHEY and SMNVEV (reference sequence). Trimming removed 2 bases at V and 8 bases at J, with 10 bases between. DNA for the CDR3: TGTGCCAGCAGTTTAATTTCAGGGTATGAGCAGTTCTTC. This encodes CASSLISGYEQFF.

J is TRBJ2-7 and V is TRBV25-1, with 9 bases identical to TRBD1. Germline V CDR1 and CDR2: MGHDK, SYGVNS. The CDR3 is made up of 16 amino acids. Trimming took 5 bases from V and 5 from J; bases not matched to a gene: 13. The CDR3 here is CASSPYRTGEFDEQYF. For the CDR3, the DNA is TGTGCCAGCAGTCCCTACCGGACAGGGGAATTCGACGAGCAGTACTTC.

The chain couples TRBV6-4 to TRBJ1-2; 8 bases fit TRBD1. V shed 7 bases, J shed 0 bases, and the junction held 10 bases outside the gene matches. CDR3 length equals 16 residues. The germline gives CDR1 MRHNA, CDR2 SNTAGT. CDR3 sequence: CASIQTGGRANYGYTF. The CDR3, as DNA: TGTGCCAGCATTCAAACAGGGGGTCGGGCTAACTATGGCTACACCTTC.

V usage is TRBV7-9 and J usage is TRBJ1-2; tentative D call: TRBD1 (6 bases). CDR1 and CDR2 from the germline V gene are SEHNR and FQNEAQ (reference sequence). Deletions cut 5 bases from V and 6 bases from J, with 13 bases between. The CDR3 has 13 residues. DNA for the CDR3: TGTGCCAGCAGCCCCGGGGGGCGGGATGGCTACACCTTC. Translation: CASSPGGRDGYTF.

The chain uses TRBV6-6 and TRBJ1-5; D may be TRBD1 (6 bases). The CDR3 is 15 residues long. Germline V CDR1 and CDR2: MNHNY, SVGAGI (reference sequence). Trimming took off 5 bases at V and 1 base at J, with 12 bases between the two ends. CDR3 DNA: TGTGCCAGCAGTCCTACTACAGGGAGCAATCAGCCCCAGCATTTT. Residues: CASSPTTGSNQPQHF.

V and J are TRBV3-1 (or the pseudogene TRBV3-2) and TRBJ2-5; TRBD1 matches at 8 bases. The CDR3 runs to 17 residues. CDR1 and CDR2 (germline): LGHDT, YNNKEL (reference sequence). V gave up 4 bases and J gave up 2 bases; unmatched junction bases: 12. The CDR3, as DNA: TGTGCCAGCAGCCTTCGAGGCGGGACAGGCCATCAAGAGACCCAGTACTTC. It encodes CASSLRGGTGHQETQYF.

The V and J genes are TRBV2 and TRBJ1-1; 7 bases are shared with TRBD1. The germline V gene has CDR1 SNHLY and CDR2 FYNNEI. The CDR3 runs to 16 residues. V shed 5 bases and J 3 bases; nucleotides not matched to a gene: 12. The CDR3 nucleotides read TGTGCCAGCAGTTCAGGGGGATTGGATCAGCACACTGAAGCTTTCTTT. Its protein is CASSSGGLDQHTEAFF.

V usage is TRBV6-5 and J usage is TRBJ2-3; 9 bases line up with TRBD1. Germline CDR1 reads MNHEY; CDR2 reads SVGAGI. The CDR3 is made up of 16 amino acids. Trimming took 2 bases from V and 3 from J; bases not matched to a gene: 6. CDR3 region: CASSYNTGGSTDTQYF. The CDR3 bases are TGTGCCAGCAGTTACAACACAGGGGGCTCGACAGATACGCAGTATTTT.

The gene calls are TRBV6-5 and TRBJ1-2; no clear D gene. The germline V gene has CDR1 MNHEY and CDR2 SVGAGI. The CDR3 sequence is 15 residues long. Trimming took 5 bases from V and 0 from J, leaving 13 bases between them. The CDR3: CASSREGTANYGYTF. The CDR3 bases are TGTGCCAGCAGTCGGGAGGGAACAGCTAACTATGGCTACACCTTC.

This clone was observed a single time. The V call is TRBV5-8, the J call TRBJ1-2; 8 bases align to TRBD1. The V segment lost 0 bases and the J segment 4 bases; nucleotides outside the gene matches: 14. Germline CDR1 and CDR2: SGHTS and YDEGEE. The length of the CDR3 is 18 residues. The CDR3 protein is CASSLGGAGQGLPYGYTF. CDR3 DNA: TGTGCCAGCAGCTTGGGTGGTGCTGGACAGGGTTTACCCTATGGCTACACCTTC.

DNA for the CDR3: TGTGCCAGCAGCTTATTTGGTGTTTTGGGACTAATGGCAGATACGCAGTATTTT. Amino acid sequence: CASSLFGVLGLMADTQYF. The chain links TRBV7-2 to TRBJ2-3, with 7 bases matching TRBD2. V was pared by 2 bases and J by 4 bases, with 15 bases of the junction left unmatched. Germline CDR1 reads SGHTA; CDR2 reads FQGNSA. The CDR3 contains 18 residues.

The CDR3 sequence is CASSHPDGGTEAFF. The CDR3 coding sequence is TGTGCCAGCAGCCACCCCGATGGGGGGACTGAAGCTTTCTTT. This chain uses TRBV3-1 (or the pseudogene TRBV3-2) with TRBJ1-1, with a possible D match to TRBD1 (5 bases). This CDR3 spans 14 amino acids. V lost 3 bases and J 5 bases, leaving 13 bases between the germline ends. CDR1 and CDR2 (germline): LGHDT, YNNKEL (reference sequence).

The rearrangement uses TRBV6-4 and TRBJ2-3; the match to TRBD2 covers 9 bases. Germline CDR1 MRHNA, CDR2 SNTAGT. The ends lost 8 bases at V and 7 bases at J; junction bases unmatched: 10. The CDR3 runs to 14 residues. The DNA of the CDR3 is TGTGCCAGCTTTCCCGGGCGGGGGGGATATACGCAGTATTTT. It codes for CASFPGRGGYTQYF.

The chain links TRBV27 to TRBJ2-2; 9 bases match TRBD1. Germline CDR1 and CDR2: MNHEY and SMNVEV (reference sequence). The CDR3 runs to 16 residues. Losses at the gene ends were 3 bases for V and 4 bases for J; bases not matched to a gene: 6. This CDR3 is CASSLWTGVSTGELFF. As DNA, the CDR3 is TGTGCCAGCAGTTTGTGGACAGGGGTCTCCACCGGGGAGCTGTTTTTT.

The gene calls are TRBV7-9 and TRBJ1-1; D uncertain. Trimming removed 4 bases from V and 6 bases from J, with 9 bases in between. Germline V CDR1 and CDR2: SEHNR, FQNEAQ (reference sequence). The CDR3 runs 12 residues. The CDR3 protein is CASSSPPAEAFF. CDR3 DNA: TGTGCCAGCAGCTCCCCTCCGGCTGAAGCTTTCTTT. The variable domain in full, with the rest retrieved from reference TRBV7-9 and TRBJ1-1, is DTGVSQNPRHKITKRGQNVTFRCDPISEHNRLYWYRQTLGQGPEFLTYFQNEAQLEKSRLLSDRFSAERPKGSFSTLEIQRTEQGDSAMYLCASSSPPAEAFFGQGTRLTVV.

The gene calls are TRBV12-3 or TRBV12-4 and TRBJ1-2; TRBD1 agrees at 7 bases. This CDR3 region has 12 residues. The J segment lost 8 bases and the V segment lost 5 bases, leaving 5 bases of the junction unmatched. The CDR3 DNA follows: TGTGCCAGCAGTCGGACAGGCTACGGCTACACCTTC. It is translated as CASSRTGYGYTF.

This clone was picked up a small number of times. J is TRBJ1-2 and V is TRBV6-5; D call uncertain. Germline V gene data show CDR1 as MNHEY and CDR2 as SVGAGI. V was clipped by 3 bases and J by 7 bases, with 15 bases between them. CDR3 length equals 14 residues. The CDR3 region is CASSYGTVPRGYTF. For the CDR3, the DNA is TGTGCCAGCAGTTATGGAACAGTACCTCGTGGCTACACCTTC.

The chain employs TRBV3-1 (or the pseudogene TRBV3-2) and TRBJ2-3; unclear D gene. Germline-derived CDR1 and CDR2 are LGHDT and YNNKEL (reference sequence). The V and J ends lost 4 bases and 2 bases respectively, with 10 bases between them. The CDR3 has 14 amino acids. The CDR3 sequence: CASSPSDLTDTQYF. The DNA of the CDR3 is TGTGCCAGCAGCCCTAGTGATCTCACAGATACGCAGTATTTT.

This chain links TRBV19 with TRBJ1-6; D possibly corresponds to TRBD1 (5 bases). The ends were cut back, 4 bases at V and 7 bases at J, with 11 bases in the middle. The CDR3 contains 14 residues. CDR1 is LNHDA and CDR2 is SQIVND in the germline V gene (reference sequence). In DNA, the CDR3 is TGTGCCAGTAGTACGGTTGCAGGGAATTCACCCCTCCACTTT. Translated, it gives CASSTVAGNSPLHF.

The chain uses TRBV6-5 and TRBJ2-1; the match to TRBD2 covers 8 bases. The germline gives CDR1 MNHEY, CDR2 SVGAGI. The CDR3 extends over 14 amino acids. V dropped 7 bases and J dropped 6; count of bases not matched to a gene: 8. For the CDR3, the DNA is TGTGCCAGCATAGGAGCGGGGGTCCTCAATGAGCAGTTCTTC. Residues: CASIGAGVLNEQFF.

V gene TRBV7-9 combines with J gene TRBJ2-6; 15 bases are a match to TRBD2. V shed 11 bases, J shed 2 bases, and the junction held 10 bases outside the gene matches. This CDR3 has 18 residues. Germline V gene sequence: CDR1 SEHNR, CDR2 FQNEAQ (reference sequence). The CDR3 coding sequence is TGTGCCCAACCGGGACTAGCGGGGGGAAAGACTGGGGCCAACGTCCTGACTTTC. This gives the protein CAQPGLAGGKTGANVLTF. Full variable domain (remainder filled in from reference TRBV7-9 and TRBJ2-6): DTGVSQNPRHKITKRGQNVTFRCDPISEHNRLYWYRQTLGQGPEFLTYFQNEAQLEKSRLLSDRFSAERPKGSFSTLEIQRTEQGDSAMYLCAQPGLAGGKTGANVLTFGAGSRLTVL.

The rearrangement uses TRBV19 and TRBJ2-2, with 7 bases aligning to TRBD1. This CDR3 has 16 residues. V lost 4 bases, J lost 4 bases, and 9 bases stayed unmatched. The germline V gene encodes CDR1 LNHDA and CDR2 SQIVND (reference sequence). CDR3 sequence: CASSTPTGSSTGELFF. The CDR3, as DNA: TGTGCCAGTAGTACCCCGACAGGGTCGAGCACCGGGGAGCTGTTTTTT.